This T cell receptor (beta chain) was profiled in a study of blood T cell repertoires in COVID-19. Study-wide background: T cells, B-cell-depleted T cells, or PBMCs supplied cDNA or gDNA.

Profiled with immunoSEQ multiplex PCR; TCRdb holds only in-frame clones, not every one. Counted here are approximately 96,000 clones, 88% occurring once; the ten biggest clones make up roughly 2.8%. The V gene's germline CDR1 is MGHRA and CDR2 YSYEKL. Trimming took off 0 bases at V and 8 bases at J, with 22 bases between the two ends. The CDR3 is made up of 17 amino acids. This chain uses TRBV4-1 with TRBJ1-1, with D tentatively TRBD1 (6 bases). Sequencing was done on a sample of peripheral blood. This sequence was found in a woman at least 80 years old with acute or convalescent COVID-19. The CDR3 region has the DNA TGCGCCAGCAGCCAAGACCCGGGACATTCTTCAATACGGGAAGCTTTCTTT. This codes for CASSQDPGHSSIREAFF.